A single sample is the source of the 25 T cell receptor beta chains below, sequenced in a study of ipilimumab plus nivolumab after autologous stem cell transplantation. Only in-frame clones appear in the TCRdb table, and some are missing; sequencing was by immunoSEQ multiplex PCR. The table has under 30,000 clones, 86% seen once. The input for sequencing was PBMCs, taken in a trial of ipilimumab plus nivolumab as post-transplant consolidation. Every receptor here comes from a male donor with diffuse large B-cell lymphoma.

V gene TRBV4-1 combines with J gene TRBJ2-7; 11 nucleotides align to TRBD2. J gave up 5 bases and V 3 bases, and 9 bases lay outside the gene matches. Germline V gene sequence: CDR1 MGHRA, CDR2 YSYEKL. The CDR3 length is 16 residues. The CDR3 sequence is CASSQLAGGRRDEQYF. As DNA, the CDR3 is TGCGCCAGCAGCCAGCTAGCGGGGGGCCGGAGAGACGAGCAGTACTTC.

This sequence joins TRBV5-1 and TRBJ2-3; the D gene is possibly TRBD2 (5 bases). The germline V gene has CDR1 SGHRS and CDR2 YFSETQ. CDR3 length equals 16 residues. The ends were cut back, 1 base at V and 2 bases at J, with 14 bases in the middle. The CDR3 DNA is TGCGCCAGCAGCTTGAGAACGGGAACACTCACAGATACGCAGTATTTT. Protein: CASSLRTGTLTDTQYF.

The chain is built from TRBV6-5 and TRBJ1-6; no firm D call. CDR3 length: 14 residues. Trimming took off 2 bases at V and 6 bases at J, with 8 bases between the two ends. From germline, CDR1 is MNHEY and CDR2 SVGAGI. The CDR3 nucleotides read TGTGCCAGCAGTTACAGGGTTTCTAATTCACCCCTCCACTTT. It yields the protein CASSYRVSNSPLHF.

The chain couples TRBV20-1 to TRBJ1-1; D is unclear. The CDR3 sequence is 11 residues long. Germline V gene data show CDR1 as DFQATT and CDR2 as SNEGSKA (reference sequence). The V and J ends lost 6 bases and 7 bases respectively, with 12 bases between them. The CDR3 DNA reads as TGCAGTGCCCCGGACGGGTTTGAAGCTTTCTTT. Its protein product is CSAPDGFEAFF.

The rearrangement links TRBV4-3 to TRBJ1-2, with D perhaps matching TRBD1 (6 bases). This CDR3 has 17 residues. The ends were cut back, 0 bases at V and 4 bases at J, with 18 bases in the middle. CDR1 and CDR2 from the germline V gene are LGHNA and YSLEER. This chain's CDR3 is CASSQDRRGGSLYGYTF. The CDR3 nucleotides read TGCGCCAGCAGCCAAGATCGTAGAGGGGGGAGCCTCTATGGCTACACCTTC.

The chain carries TRBV9 and TRBJ2-1; 9 bases align to TRBD2. V trimming: 6 bases; J trimming: 2 bases; junction bases outside the gene matches: 6. Per the germline V gene, CDR1 is SGDLS and CDR2 is YYNGEE. This CDR3 contains 15 residues. The CDR3: CASNRGGAPYNEQFF. CDR3 nucleotides: TGTGCCAGCAACCGCGGGGGGGCCCCCTACAATGAGCAGTTCTTC.

The chain joins TRBV6-1 to TRBJ2-7, with 7 bases fitting TRBD1. Germline CDR1 is MNHNS and CDR2 is SASEGT. Trimming took 7 bases from V and 0 from J; bases not matched to a gene: 6. The CDR3 covers 14 residues. The CDR3 region has the DNA TGTGCCAGCACCTTGACAGGGAGCTCCTACGAGCAGTACTTC. Protein product: CASTLTGSSYEQYF.

The V gene is TRBV5-6, the J gene TRBJ1-2; TRBD1 matches 9 bases. Germline CDR1 SGHDT, CDR2 YYEEEE. V shed 4 bases, J shed 0 bases, and the junction held 4 bases outside the gene matches. The CDR3 has 15 amino acids. The chain's CDR3 is CASSLDRGANYGYTF. CDR3 sequence (DNA): TGTGCCAGCAGCCTGGACAGGGGAGCTAACTATGGCTACACCTTC.

V and J are TRBV5-1 and TRBJ1-2, with 7 bases matching TRBD1. Germline V gene data show CDR1 as SGHRS and CDR2 as YFSETQ. There are 14 residues in the CDR3. J gave up 4 bases and V 4 bases, and 7 bases lay outside the gene matches. For the CDR3, the DNA is TGCGCCAGCAGCCTGGGGGACAGTATCTATGGCTACACCTTC. Encoded protein: CASSLGDSIYGYTF.

The rearrangement uses TRBV4-2 and TRBJ1-1, with a possible D match to TRBD1 (5 bases). Germline assignment: CDR1 LGHNA and CDR2 YNFKEQ. Trimming cost V 0 bases and J 0 bases, with 8 bases left between them. CDR3 length equals 15 residues. This CDR3 reads CASSQEGHMNTEAFF. The CDR3 region has the DNA TGTGCCAGCAGCCAAGAGGGGCACATGAACACTGAAGCTTTCTTT.

The V call is TRBV14, the J call TRBJ2-3; D is unresolved. Germline assignment: CDR1 SGHDN and CDR2 FVKESK. Deletions cut 1 base from V and 2 bases from J, with 10 bases between. This CDR3 has 15 amino acids. CDR3 DNA: TGTGCCAGCAGCCAAGCCTCTCACCACACAGATACGCAGTATTTT. It specifies CASSQASHHTDTQYF. The variable domain in full, with the rest retrieved from reference TRBV14 and TRBJ2-3, is EAGVTQFPSHSVIEKGQTVTLRCDPISGHDNLYWYRRVMGKEIKFLLHFVKESKQDESGMPNNRFLAERTGGTYSTLKVQPAELEDSGVYFCASSQASHHTDTQYFGPGTRLTVL.

J is TRBJ2-1 and V is TRBV7-2; tentative D call: TRBD2 (7 bases). Germline lookup yields CDR1 SGHTA and CDR2 FQGNSA. The CDR3 runs 15 residues. Between the trimmed V and J ends, which lost 0 bases and 9 bases, there was a span of 15 bases. The CDR3 sequence: CASSLAGGAFVEQFF. The CDR3 DNA reads as TGTGCCAGCAGCTTAGCGGGGGGGGCCTTTGTTGAGCAGTTCTTC.

This chain links TRBV18 with TRBJ2-7, with D perhaps TRBD1 (5 bases). V shed 9 bases and J shed 1 base, with 16 bases lying between them. This CDR3 contains 14 residues. Germline lookup yields CDR1 KGHSH and CDR2 LQKENI. The CDR3 region is CASSSTANSYEQYF. The CDR3 DNA is TGTGCCAGTTCTTCGACAGCCAATTCCTACGAGCAGTACTTC.

This chain joins TRBV5-4 and TRBJ2-3, with TRBD1 identical over 11 bases. Germline CDR1 reads SGHNT; CDR2 reads YYREEE (reference sequence). This CDR3 contains 15 residues. V shed 4 bases, J shed 4 bases, and the junction held 5 bases outside the gene matches. CDR3 sequence reads: CASSGTGGLADTQYF. The CDR3 DNA follows: TGTGCCAGCAGCGGGACAGGGGGGCTAGCAGATACGCAGTATTTT. The full variable domain, completed using reference TRBV5-4 and TRBJ2-3, is ETGVTQSPTHLIKTRGQQVTLRCSSQSGHNTVSWYQQALGQGPQFIFQYYREEENGRGNFPPRFSGLQFPNYSSELNVNALELDDSALYLCASSGTGGLADTQYFGPGTRLTVL.

Comments on this clone: Compared with germline, one end of the junction differs, possibly owing to a read error. The rearrangement uses TRBV5-1 and TRBJ1-1, with 8 bases fitting TRBD1. Germline loops: CDR1 SGHRS, CDR2 YFSETQ. CDR3 length: 13 residues. The CDR3 spells CASSLGQATEAFF. CDR3 nucleotide sequence: TGCGCCAGCAGTTTGGGACAGGCAACTGAAGCTTTCTTT.

J is TRBJ2-7 and V is TRBV25-1, with TRBD1 identical over 10 bases. The CDR3 is made up of 15 amino acids. V dropped 2 bases and J dropped 6; count of bases not matched to a gene: 7. CDR1 and CDR2 (germline): MGHDK, SYGVNS. CDR3 DNA: TGTGCCAGCAGTGAAGAAGGGACAGGGGTCCTCGAGCAGTACTTC. This gives the protein CASSEEGTGVLEQYF.

The rearrangement links TRBV11-2 to TRBJ2-3; D gene uncertain. Trimming pared 2 bases from V and 2 bases from J, leaving 5 bases between. This CDR3 spans 13 amino acids. Germline CDR1 reads SGHAT; CDR2 reads FQNNGV. The CDR3 region has the DNA TGTGCCAGCAGCTTAACAAACACAGATACGCAGTATTTT. Its protein product is CASSLTNTDTQYF.

The chain links TRBV13 to TRBJ2-5, with 9 bases matching TRBD2. Trimming cost V 6 bases and J 5 bases; bases outside gene matches: 7. The germline CDR1 and CDR2 sequences are PRHDT and FYEKMQ (reference sequence). The CDR3 loop spans 14 amino acids. CDR3 amino acids: CASSRAGGGETQYF. CDR3 sequence (DNA): TGTGCCAGCAGTCGAGCGGGGGGAGGGGAGACCCAGTACTTC.

The chain employs TRBV7-8 and TRBJ1-5, with D possibly TRBD1 on 5 matching bases. This CDR3 comprises 15 residues. Germline values: CDR1 SGHVS, CDR2 FQNEAQ. Trimming took 5 bases from V and 4 from J, leaving 15 bases between them. The CDR3 region has the DNA TGTGCCAGCAGCCCGGGGACGAGTAAAAATCAGCCCCAGCATTTT. Protein: CASSPGTSKNQPQHF.

The V gene is TRBV4-2, the J gene TRBJ2-1, with 11 bases fitting TRBD2. Germline V gene lookup returns CDR1 LGHNA and CDR2 YNFKEQ. The J segment lost 7 bases and the V segment lost 2 bases, leaving 7 bases of the junction unmatched. The CDR3 contains 16 residues. CDR3 sequence reads: CASSQSTSGAQNEQFF. The CDR3 nucleotides are TGTGCCAGCAGCCAATCGACTAGCGGGGCCCAAAATGAGCAGTTCTTC.

The genes are TRBV5-1 and TRBJ2-5, with D perhaps matching TRBD2 (5 bases). CDR1 and CDR2 (germline): SGHRS, YFSETQ. The CDR3 runs 14 residues. Trimming took 4 bases from V and 5 from J, leaving 15 bases between them. This CDR3 is CASSPGGPQETQYF. The CDR3 bases are TGCGCCAGCAGCCCAGGAGGCCCACAGGAGACCCAGTACTTC.

This chain links TRBV7-8 with TRBJ2-1, with 8 nucleotides matching TRBD1. V shed 5 bases, J shed 16 bases, and the junction held 22 bases outside the gene matches. Germline CDR1 reads SGHVS; CDR2 reads FQNEAQ. The CDR3 covers 16 residues. The CDR3 here is CASSPIQIMGGTGYFF. CDR3 nucleotides: TGTGCCAGCAGCCCCATTCAAATTATGGGCGGGACAGGCTACTTCTTC.

V gene TRBV21-1 combines with J gene TRBJ2-1; the D call TRBD2 from the table was never checked on the DNA. TRBV21-1 is flagged as a pseudogene. The CDR3 length is 18 residues. The CDR3 nucleotides read TGTGCCAGCAGCAAAGGGGCTCCAAGCGGGGAACCCTACAATGAGCAGTTCTTC. This gives the protein CASSKGAPSGEPYNEQFF.

V and J are TRBV27 and TRBJ1-1, with D possibly matching TRBD1 (6 bases). Germline V gene data show CDR1 as MNHEY and CDR2 as SMNVEV (reference sequence). The germline V and J ends were trimmed by 4 bases and 7 bases, with 16 bases remaining between them. This CDR3 spans 14 amino acids. CDR3 region: CASSSVQGRFEAFF. The CDR3 DNA sequence: TGTGCCAGCAGTTCCGTACAGGGCCGGTTTGAAGCTTTCTTT.

V is TRBV10-2 and J is TRBJ1-2, with D maybe TRBD1 (6 bases). CDR3 length: 14 amino acids. Germline V gene sequence: CDR1 WSHSY, CDR2 SAAADI. Trimming took off 0 bases at V and 3 bases at J, with 8 bases between the two ends. DNA of the CDR3: TGCGCCAGCAGTGAGTCGGGGGCGGACTATGGCTACACCTTC. Translating gives CASSESGADYGYTF.